Sequencing of this T cell receptor (beta chain) was carried out in a study of blood T cell repertoires in COVID-19. The overall study: Acute-phase and convalescent COVID-19 samples originated in the United States, Italy and Spain. T cells, B-cell-depleted T cells, or PBMCs supplied cDNA or gDNA.

Germline CDR1 SGDLS, CDR2 YYNGEE. J gave up 3 bases and V 4 bases, and 11 bases lay outside the gene matches. The CDR3 has 17 residues. Per the original methods: Reference gene primer amplification gave nucleated cell count estimates. Sequenced by immunoSEQ multiplex PCR; TCRdb stores in-frame clones only, minus some. The DNA gave D and trimming, while V, J and clone size come from that table. The data show a few hundred thousand clones, 75% to 90% seen once. The chain has TRBV9 and TRBJ1-3; 9 nucleotides align to TRBD1. What was sequenced was peripheral blood. The receptor's source is a woman between 18 and 29 years old with acute or convalescent COVID-19. The CDR3 nucleotides read TGTGCCAGCAGCTTTGCCGGGACAGGGTCAATTGGAAACACCATATATTTT. Amino acid sequence: CASSFAGTGSIGNTIYF. The whole variable domain, remainder taken from reference TRBV9 and TRBJ1-3, is DSGVTQTPKHLITATGQRVTLRCSPRSGDLSVYWYQQSLDQGLQFLIQYYNGEERAKGNILERFSAQQFPDLHSELNLSSLELGDSALYFCASSFAGTGSIGNTIYFGEGSWLTVV.